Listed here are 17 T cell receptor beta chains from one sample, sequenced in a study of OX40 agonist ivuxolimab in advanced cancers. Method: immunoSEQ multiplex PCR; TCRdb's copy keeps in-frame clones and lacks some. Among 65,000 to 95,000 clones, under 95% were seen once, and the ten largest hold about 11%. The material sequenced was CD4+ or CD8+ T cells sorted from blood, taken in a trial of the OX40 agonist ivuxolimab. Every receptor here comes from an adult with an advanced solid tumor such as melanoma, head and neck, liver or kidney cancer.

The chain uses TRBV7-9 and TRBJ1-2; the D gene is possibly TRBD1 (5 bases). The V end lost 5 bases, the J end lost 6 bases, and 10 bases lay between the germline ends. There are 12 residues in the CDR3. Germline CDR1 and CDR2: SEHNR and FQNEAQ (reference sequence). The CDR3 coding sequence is TGTGCCAGCAGCGAAACAGGTGATGGCTACACCTTC. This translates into CASSETGDGYTF.

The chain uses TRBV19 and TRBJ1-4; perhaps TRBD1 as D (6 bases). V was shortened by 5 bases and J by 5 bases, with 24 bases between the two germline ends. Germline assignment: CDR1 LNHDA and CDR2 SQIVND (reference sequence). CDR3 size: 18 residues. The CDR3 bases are TGTGCCAGTAGTTCATGGAGGGATCCACAGGGCCTAAATGAAAAACTGTTTTTT. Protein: CASSSWRDPQGLNEKLFF.

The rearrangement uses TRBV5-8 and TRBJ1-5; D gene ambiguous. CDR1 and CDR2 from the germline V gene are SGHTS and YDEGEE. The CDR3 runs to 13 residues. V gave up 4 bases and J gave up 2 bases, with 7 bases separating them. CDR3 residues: CASSGNGNQPQHF. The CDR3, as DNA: TGTGCCAGCAGCGGAAATGGCAATCAGCCCCAGCATTTT. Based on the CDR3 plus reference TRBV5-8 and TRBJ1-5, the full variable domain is EAGVTQSPTHLIKTRGQQATLRCSPISGHTSVYWYQQALGLGLQFLLWYDEGEERNRGNFPPRFSGRQFPNYSSELNVNALELEDSALYLCASSGNGNQPQHFGDGTRLSIL.

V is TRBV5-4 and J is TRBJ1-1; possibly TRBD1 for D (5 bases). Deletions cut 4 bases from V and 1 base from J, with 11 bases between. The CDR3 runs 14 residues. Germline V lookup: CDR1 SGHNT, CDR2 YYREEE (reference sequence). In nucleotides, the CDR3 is TGTGCCAGCAGCCCGGGGGGTGAGAACACTGAAGCTTTCTTT. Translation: CASSPGGENTEAFF.

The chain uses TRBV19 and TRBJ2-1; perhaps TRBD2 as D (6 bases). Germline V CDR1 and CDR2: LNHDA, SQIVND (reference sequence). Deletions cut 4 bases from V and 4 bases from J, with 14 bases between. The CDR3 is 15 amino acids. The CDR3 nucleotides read TGTGCCAGTAGTAGGGGGACTCCCTCTTACAATGAGCAGTTCTTC. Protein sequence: CASSRGTPSYNEQFF.

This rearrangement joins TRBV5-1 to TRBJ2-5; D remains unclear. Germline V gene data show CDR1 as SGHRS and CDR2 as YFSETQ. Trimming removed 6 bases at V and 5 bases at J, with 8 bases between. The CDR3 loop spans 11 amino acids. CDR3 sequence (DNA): TGCGCCAGCATAGGTCAGGAGACCCAGTACTTC. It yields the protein CASIGQETQYF.

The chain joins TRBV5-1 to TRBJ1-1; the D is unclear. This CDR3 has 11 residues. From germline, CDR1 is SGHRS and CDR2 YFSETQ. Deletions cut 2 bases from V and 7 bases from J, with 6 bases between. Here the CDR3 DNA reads TGCGCCAGCAGCTTCGGAGTTGAAGCTTTCTTT. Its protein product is CASSFGVEAFF. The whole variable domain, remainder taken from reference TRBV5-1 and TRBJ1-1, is KAGVTQTPRYLIKTRGQQVTLSCSPISGHRSVSWYQQTPGQGLQFLFEYFSETQRNKGNFPGRFSGRQFSNSRSEMNVSTLELGDSALYLCASSFGVEAFFGQGTRLTVV.

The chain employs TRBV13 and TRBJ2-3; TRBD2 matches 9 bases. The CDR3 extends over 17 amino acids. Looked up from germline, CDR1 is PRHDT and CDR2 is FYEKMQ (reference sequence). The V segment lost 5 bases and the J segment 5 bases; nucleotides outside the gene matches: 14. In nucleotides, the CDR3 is TGTGCCAGCAGCAGTGACTCTAGCGGGGAGGAGATAGATACGCAGTATTTT. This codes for CASSSDSSGEEIDTQYF.

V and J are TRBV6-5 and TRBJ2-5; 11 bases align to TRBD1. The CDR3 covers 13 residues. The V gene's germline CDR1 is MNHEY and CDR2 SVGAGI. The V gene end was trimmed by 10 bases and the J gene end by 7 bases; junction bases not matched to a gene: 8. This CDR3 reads CATGQGASGTQYF. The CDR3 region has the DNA TGTGCCACAGGACAGGGGGCGTCTGGGACCCAGTACTTC.

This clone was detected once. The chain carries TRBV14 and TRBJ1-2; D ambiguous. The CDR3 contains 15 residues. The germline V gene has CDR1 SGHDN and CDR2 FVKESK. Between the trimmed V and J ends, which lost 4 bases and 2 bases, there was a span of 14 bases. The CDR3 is CASSPNPLPNYGYTF. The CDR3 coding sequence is TGTGCCAGCAGCCCGAACCCGCTACCGAACTATGGCTACACCTTC.

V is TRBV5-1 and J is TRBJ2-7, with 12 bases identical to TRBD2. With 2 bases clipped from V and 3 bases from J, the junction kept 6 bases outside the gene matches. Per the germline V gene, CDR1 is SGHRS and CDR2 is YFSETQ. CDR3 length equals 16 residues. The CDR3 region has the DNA TGCGCCAGCAGCTTAGGACTAGCGGGGCCTGGCTACGAGCAGTACTTC. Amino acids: CASSLGLAGPGYEQYF.

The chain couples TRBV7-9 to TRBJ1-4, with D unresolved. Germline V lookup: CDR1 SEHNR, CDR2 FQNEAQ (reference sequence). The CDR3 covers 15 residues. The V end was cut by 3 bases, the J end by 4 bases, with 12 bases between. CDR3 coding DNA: TGTGCCAGCAGCTTCAGCCTAGGGCTTAATGAAAAACTGTTTTTT. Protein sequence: CASSFSLGLNEKLFF.

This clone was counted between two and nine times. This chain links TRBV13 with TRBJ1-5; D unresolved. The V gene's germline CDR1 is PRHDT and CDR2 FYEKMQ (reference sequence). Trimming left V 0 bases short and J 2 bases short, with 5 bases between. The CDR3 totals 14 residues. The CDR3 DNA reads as TGTGCCAGCAGCTTAGGGGCGGGCAATCAGCCCCAGCATTTT. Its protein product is CASSLGAGNQPQHF. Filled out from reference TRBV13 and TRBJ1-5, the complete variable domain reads AAGVIQSPRHLIKEKRETATLKCYPIPRHDTVYWYQQGPGQDPQFLISFYEKMQSDKGSIPDRFSAQQFSDYHSELNMSSLELGDSALYFCASSLGAGNQPQHFGDGTRLSIL.

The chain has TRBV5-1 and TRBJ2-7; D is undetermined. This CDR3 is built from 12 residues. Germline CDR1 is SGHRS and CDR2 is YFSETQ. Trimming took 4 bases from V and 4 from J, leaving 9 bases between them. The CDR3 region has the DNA TGCGCCAGCAGCCCCGGAACATACGAGCAGTACTTC. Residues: CASSPGTYEQYF.

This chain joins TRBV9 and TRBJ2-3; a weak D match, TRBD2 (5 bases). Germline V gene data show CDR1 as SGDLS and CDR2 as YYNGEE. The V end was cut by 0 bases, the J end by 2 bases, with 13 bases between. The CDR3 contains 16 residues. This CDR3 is CASSVAQAANTDTQYF. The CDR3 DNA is TGTGCCAGCAGCGTAGCTCAAGCGGCCAACACAGATACGCAGTATTTT.

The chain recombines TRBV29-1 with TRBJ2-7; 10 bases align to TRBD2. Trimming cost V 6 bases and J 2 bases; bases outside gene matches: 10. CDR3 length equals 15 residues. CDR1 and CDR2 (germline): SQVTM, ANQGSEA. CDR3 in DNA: TGCAGCGTAGCCCCCGGGACTAGCGAACCCTACGAGCAGTACTTC. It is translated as CSVAPGTSEPYEQYF.

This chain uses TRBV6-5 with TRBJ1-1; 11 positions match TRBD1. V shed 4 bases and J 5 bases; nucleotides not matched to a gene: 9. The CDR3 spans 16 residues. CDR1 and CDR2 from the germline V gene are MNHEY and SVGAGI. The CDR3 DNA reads TGTGCCAGCAGTTTACAGGGACAGGGGGTAAAGACTGAAGCTTTCTTT. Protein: CASSLQGQGVKTEAFF.